This TCR beta chain was recovered during a study of vaccination and CD4 T cells after COVID-19. Whole-study context: Spike peptides, overlapping and drawn from SARS-CoV-2, HCoV-NL63, HCoV-OC43 and HCoV-229E, were used to stimulate cells.

Cultured CD4+ T cells had their DNA profiled by the Oncomine TCR Beta short-read assay. TCRdb re-analysed the PCR reads in MiXCR, keeping a single row per CDR3 protein. The sample gives about 21,000 distinct CDR3 sequences, roughly 70% of which show up once; approximately 9% is in the top ten. CDR3 size: 12 residues. The V gene's germline CDR1 is DFQATT and CDR2 SNEGSKA (reference sequence). V was trimmed by 5 bases and J by 7 bases, leaving 12 bases between them. Study-wide findings and caveats: Post-vaccination, and not before, a median roughly 86% of reactive clones appeared in convalescent patients.

Documented treatment: approximately 9-day PBMC culture with coronavirus spike peptide pools or control peptides (ViraFEST assay). About this clonotype: Its target is unknown.

Sequenced input: CD4+ T cells from blood, cultured in vitro. The chain is built from TRBV20-1 and TRBJ1-5; D unclear. The sequence was collected from a human donor who had recovered from COVID-19. CDR3 coding DNA: TGCAGTGCTGTGGGTGGAAGGCAGCCCCAGCATTTT. It encodes CSAVGGRQPQHF.